The clone carrying this T cell receptor beta chain occurred many times. Its cognate antigen is unknown. These data belong to a study of early T cells in non-severe SARS-CoV-2 infection. Across the study: Sequencing of unsorted whole blood was done on bulk RNA, leaving chains unpaired. General study results and limits: Using VDJdb, the matching emphasized anti-spike CD8 responses while missing private and CD4 specificities.

Individual cDNA molecules received unique molecular identifiers during library preparation. TCRdb independently ran MiXCR on the 5' RACE reads; one entry per CDR3 protein. The table shows roughly 100,000 distinct CDR3 sequences, with about 12% occurring only once. The CDR3 consists of 18 residues. The source material was whole blood. The receptor comes from an adult who was a healthcare worker with PCR-confirmed SARS-CoV-2 infection or an uninfected control (not recorded which). V gene TRBV12-2 combines with J gene TRBJ1-6; TRBD1, the table's D call, was not compared with the DNA. TRBV12-2 is a known pseudogene. The chain's CDR3 is CASRGEPSGTGLNSPLHF. CDR3 coding DNA: TGTGCAAGTCGTGGAGAGCCGTCCGGGACAGGGCTAAATTCACCCCTCCACTTT.